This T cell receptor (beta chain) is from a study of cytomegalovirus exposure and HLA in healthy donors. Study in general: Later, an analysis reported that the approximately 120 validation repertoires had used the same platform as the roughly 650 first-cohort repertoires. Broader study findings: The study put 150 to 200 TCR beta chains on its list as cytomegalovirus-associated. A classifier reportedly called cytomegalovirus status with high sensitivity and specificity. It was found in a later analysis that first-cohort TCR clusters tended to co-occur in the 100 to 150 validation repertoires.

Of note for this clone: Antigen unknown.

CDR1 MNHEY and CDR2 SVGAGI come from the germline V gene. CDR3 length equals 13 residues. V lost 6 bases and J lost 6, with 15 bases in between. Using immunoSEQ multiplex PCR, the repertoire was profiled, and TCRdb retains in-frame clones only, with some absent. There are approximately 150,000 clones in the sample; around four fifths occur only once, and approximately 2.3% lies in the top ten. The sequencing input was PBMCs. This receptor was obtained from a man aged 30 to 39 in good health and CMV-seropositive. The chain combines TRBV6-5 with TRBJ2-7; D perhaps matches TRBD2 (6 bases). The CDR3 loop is CASRIGFGSEQYF. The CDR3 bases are TGTGCCAGCAGAATCGGCTTCGGGAGCGAGCAGTACTTC.